This T cell receptor (beta chain) comes out of a study of graft-versus-host responses after intestinal transplantation. As to this clone: Its matching antigen is unknown.

The protocol was immunoSEQ multiplex PCR, while the TCRdb copy is restricted to in-frame clones and leaves out a portion. Of 100,000 or so clones in the sample, roughly 91% were seen once. Trimming removed 1 base from V and 8 bases from J; junction bases left unmatched: 11. The CDR3 contains 16 residues. Germline V gene sequence: CDR1 SGDLS, CDR2 YYNGEE. Findings and caveats of the study: Allograft clonal ratios (graft-versus-host to host-versus-graft) were high in patients who had graft-donor T cell macrochimerism.

The sequenced sample was unstimulated CD8+ T cells sorted from spleen or lymph node cells, obtained before intestinal transplant. The V call is TRBV9, the J call TRBJ2-1, with 8 bases lining up with TRBD2. This receptor was taken from a human donor who received an intestinal transplant. DNA of the CDR3: TGTGCCAGCAGCGTAATGGCGACTAGCGAGGATCATGAGCAGTTCTTC. Residues: CASSVMATSEDHEQFF.